This passage covers 14 T cell receptor beta chains from one sample sequenced in a study of shared clonotypes between healthy human individuals. TCRdb keeps only in-frame clones here, not all; method: immunoSEQ multiplex PCR. The sample lists roughly 2.4 million clones; approximately 94% were seen once. Sequencing was performed on naive CD4+ T cells sorted from blood. Subset in this sample: CD45RA+ positively selected. These receptors all stem from a man in his late teens or twenties in good health.

The chain has TRBV11-3 and TRBJ1-1; 7 bases are shared with TRBD1. There are 12 residues in the CDR3. With 4 bases clipped from V and 8 bases from J, the junction kept 4 bases outside the gene matches. Germline lookup yields CDR1 SGHNT and CDR2 YENEEA. CDR3 sequence reads: CASSSGTAEAFF. The CDR3 coding sequence is TGTGCCAGCAGCTCAGGGACAGCCGAAGCTTTCTTT.

The chain recombines TRBV28 with TRBJ1-5; D remains unclear. CDR1 is MDHEN, CDR2 SYDVKM, per germline. The V end was cut by 5 bases, the J end by 2 bases, with 22 bases between. The CDR3 has 18 amino acids. CDR3 in amino acids: CASSSSSLSGFGNQPQHF. As DNA, the CDR3 is TGTGCCAGCAGTAGCAGTTCCCTCTCGGGGTTTGGCAATCAGCCCCAGCATTTT.

The rearrangement links TRBV28 to TRBJ1-5; D is possibly TRBD1 (6 bases). In germline, CDR1 is MDHEN, CDR2 SYDVKM. The CDR3 consists of 16 residues. V was trimmed by 5 bases and J by 4 bases, leaving 18 bases between them. The chain's CDR3 is CASSISGTKKNQPQHF. The CDR3 nucleotides read TGTGCCAGCAGTATCTCCGGGACAAAGAAAAATCAGCCCCAGCATTTT.

V is TRBV6-5 and J is TRBJ1-3; no definite D call. Per germline, CDR1 MNHEY and CDR2 SVGAGI. CDR3 size: 11 residues. Trimming pared 8 bases from V and 4 bases from J, leaving 6 bases between. The CDR3 bases are TGTGCCAGCGCCCGGGGAAACACCATATATTTT. It is translated as CASARGNTIYF.

The chain employs TRBV6-6 and TRBJ1-1; D unresolved. CDR3 length equals 15 residues. With 0 bases removed from V and 4 bases from J, the gap between germline ends came to 12 bases. Germline values: CDR1 MNHNY, CDR2 SVGAGI (reference sequence). The CDR3 DNA is TGTGCCAGCAGTTACTCGTTTAGTGGGCTCACTGAAGCTTTCTTT. It codes for CASSYSFSGLTEAFF.

This chain links TRBV4-1 with TRBJ1-6, with 9 bases that match TRBD1. CDR1 MGHRA and CDR2 YSYEKL come from the germline V gene. This CDR3 is built from 18 residues. Trimming took 6 bases from V and 1 from J; bases not matched to a gene: 10. CDR3 region: CASSPGTGRGSYNSPLHF. The CDR3 DNA sequence: TGCGCCAGCAGTCCCGGGACAGGGAGAGGATCCTATAATTCACCCCTCCACTTT.

Worth noting for this clone: The sample holds other DNA sequences that translate to the same CDR3. The chain links TRBV30 to TRBJ2-3, with 13 bases fitting TRBD2. This CDR3 comprises 15 residues. Germline V gene data show CDR1 as GTSNPN and CDR2 as SVGIG (reference sequence). V lost 0 bases, J lost 6 bases, and 3 bases stayed unmatched. Here the CDR3 reads CAWSVLAGGPDTQYF. The CDR3 DNA sequence: TGTGCCTGGAGTGTACTAGCGGGAGGGCCGGATACGCAGTATTTT.

The CDR3 protein is CASSELGSPQPQHF. In DNA, the CDR3 is TGTGCCAGCAGTGAATTGGGCAGTCCCCAGCCCCAGCATTTT. The chain joins TRBV25-1 to TRBJ1-5; D not resolved. CDR1 MGHDK and CDR2 SYGVNS come from the germline V gene. The CDR3 runs to 14 residues. V was pared by 1 base and J by 7 bases, with 11 bases between.

V gene TRBV5-1 combines with J gene TRBJ2-3, with D unclear. The CDR3 runs to 14 residues. The germline V gene has CDR1 SGHRS and CDR2 YFSETQ. V lost 3 bases and J lost 4, with 12 bases in between. The CDR3 here is CASSYQVSPDTQYF. The CDR3 coding sequence is TGCGCCAGCAGCTATCAAGTCTCCCCAGATACGCAGTATTTT.

As to this clone: Other DNA sequences in the same sample also yield this CDR3. The V call is TRBV10-1, the J call TRBJ2-7; D is ambiguous. Trimming removed 2 bases at V and 4 bases at J, with 3 bases between. The CDR3 consists of 11 residues. Germline V gene sequence: CDR1 WNHNN, CDR2 SYGVQD (reference sequence). The CDR3 is CASSESYEQYF. The CDR3 DNA sequence: TGCGCCAGCAGTGAGAGTTACGAGCAGTACTTC.

This chain connects TRBV6-1 to TRBJ2-7; possible D gene TRBD2, 6 bases. Germline V gene lookup returns CDR1 MNHNS and CDR2 SASEGT. V lost 4 bases to trimming and J lost 2 bases, with 12 bases between them. This CDR3 spans 14 amino acids. The CDR3 coding sequence is TGTGCCAGCAGTGGGGGGAGGCCAACCTACGAGCAGTACTTC. Its protein product is CASSGGRPTYEQYF.

V gene TRBV20-1 combines with J gene TRBJ1-5; no clear D gene. Trimming stripped 0 bases from V and 13 bases from J, with 10 bases between. This CDR3 spans 11 amino acids. Germline lookup yields CDR1 DFQATT and CDR2 SNEGSKA (reference sequence). Here the CDR3 reads CSARDPPGQHF. The CDR3 DNA follows: TGCAGTGCTAGAGATCCACCAGGTCAGCATTTT.

The chain couples TRBV7-2 to TRBJ1-4; D remains unclear. CDR3 length: 14 amino acids. Germline CDR1 reads SGHTA; CDR2 reads FQGNSA. V was pared by 3 bases and J by 4 bases, with 9 bases between. The CDR3 protein is CASSLTPGNEKLFF. In DNA form, the CDR3 reads TGTGCCAGCAGCTTGACCCCGGGTAATGAAAAACTGTTTTTT.

The CDR3 is CASSAGTVGITDTQYF. Written as DNA, the CDR3 is TGTGCCAGCAGCGCTGGGACAGTTGGGATCACAGATACGCAGTATTTT. The chain is built from TRBV11-3 and TRBJ2-3; 7 nucleotides align to TRBD1. CDR1 SGHNT and CDR2 YENEEA come from the germline V gene. Trimming took 5 bases from V and 2 from J; bases not matched to a gene: 10. This CDR3 comprises 16 residues.